The T cell receptor beta chain described here comes from a study of blood T cell repertoires in COVID-19. Study background: Spain, Italy and the United States supplied samples that represented acute and convalescent COVID-19. Sample material is recorded as cDNA or gDNA derived from T cells, B-cell-depleted T cells, or PBMCs.

The CDR3 runs to 14 residues. The V end lost 1 base, the J end lost 8 bases, and 14 bases lay between the germline ends. Germline CDR1 is LGHDT and CDR2 is YNNKEL (reference sequence). Original data processing: Amplifying reference gene primers gave estimates of nucleated cell counts. Using immunoSEQ multiplex PCR, the repertoire was profiled, and TCRdb retains in-frame clones only, with some absent. The DNA gave D and trimming, while V, J and clone size come from that table. The sample records under 250,000 clones, around 92% being singletons. V gene TRBV3-1 (or the pseudogene TRBV3-2) combines with J gene TRBJ1-2, with D unresolved. The TCR was taken from a man aged 25-45 years with acute or convalescent COVID-19. Sequencing was carried out using peripheral blood. The CDR3 nucleotides are TGTGCCAGCAGCCAAGTGTCCGGGAAGCAGGGCTACACCTTC. Translated: CASSQVSGKQGYTF.